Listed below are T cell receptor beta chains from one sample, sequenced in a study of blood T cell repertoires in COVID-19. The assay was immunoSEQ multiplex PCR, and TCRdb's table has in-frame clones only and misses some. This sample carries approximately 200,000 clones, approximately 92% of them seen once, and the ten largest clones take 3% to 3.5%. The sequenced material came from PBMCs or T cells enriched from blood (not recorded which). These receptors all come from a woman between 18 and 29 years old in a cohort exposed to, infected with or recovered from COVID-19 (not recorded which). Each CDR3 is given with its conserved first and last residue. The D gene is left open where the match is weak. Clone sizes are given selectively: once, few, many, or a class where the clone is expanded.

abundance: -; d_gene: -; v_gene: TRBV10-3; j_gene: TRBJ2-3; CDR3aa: CAISDSLAESTDTQYF
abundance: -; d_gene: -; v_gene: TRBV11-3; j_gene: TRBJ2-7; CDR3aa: CASSLGTITYEQYF
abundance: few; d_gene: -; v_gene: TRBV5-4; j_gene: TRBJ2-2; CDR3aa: CASSPRGNTGELFF
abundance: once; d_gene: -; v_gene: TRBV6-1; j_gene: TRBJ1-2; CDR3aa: CASSEASGPNYGYTF
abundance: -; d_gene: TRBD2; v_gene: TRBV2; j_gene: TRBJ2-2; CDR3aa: CASSPLAGGFGELFF
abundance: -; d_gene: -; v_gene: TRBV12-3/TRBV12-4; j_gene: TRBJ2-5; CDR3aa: CASTYDWLGTQYF
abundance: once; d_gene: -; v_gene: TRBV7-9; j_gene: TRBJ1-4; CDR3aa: CASSRGDNEKLFF
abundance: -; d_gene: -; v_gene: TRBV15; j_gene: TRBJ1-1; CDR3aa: CATSRPWGVTVTEAFF
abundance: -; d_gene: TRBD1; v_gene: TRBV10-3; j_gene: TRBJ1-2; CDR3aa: CAISATGTGGDGYGYTF
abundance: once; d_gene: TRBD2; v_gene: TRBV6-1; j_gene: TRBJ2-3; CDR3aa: CASSEYGGEAEGGTQYF
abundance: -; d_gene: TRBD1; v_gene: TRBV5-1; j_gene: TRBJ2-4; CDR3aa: CASSLGDTGVSIQYF
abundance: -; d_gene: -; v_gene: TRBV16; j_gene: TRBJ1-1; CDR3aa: CASSLVMSKNTEAFF
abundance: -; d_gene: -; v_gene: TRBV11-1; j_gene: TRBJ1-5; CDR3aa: CASSLGSNQPQHF
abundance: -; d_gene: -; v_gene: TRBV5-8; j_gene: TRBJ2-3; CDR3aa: CASSSRQGGADTQYF
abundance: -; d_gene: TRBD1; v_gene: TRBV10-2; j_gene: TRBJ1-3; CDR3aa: CASTGQALSGNTIYF
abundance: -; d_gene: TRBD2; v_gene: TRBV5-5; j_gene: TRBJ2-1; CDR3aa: CASSSGTSGINEQFF
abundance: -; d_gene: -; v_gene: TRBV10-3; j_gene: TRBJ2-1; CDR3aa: CATGWTPPPDNEQFF
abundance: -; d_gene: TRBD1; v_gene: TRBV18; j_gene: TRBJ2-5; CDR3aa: CASSPGQGHPQETQYF
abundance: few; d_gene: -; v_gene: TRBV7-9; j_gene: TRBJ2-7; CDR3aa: CASSFIQANPYEQYF
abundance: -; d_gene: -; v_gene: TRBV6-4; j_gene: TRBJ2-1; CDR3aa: CASSDSDGTEQFF
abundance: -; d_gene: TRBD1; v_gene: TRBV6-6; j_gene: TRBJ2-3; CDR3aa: CASSLNLYTGTGGFRADTQYF
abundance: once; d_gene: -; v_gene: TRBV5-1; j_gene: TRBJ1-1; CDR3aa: CASSLLQMNTEAFF
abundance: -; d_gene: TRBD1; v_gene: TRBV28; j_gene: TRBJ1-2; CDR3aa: CASSETGVNHGGYTF
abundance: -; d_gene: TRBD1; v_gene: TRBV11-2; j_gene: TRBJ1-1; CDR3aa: CASSLFTGASEAFF
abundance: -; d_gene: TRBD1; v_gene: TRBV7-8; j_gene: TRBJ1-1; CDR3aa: CASRGKGAQGWDTEAFF
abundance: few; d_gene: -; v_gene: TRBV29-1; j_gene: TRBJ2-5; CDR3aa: CSVLRNQETQYF
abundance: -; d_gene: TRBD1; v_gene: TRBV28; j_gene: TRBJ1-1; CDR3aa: CASSLIGTGGNTEAFF
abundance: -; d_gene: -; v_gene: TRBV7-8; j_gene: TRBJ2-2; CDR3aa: CASSFLGTSTGELFF
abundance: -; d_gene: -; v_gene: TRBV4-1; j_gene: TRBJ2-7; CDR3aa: CASSQELPREQYF
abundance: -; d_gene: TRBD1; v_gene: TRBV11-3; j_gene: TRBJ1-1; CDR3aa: CASSSGGGNTEAFF
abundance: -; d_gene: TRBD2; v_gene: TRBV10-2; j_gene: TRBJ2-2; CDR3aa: CASSPLAGGAGELFF
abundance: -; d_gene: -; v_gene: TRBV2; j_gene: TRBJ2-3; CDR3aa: CASSTANTDTQYF
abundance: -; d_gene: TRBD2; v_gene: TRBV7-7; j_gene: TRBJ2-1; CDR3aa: CASSLAGLDNEQFF
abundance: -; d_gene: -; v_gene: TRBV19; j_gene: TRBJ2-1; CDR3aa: CASSTDRGAAYNEQFF
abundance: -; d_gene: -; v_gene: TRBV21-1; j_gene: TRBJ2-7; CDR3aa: CASIARQSYEQYF
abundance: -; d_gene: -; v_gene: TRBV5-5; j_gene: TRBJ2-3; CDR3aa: CASSGQSRTDTQYF
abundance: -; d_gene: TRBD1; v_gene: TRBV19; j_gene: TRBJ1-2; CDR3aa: CASSIYRQGRFGSYGYTF
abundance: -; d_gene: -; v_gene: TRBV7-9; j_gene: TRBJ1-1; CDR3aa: CASSLGGLNTEAFF
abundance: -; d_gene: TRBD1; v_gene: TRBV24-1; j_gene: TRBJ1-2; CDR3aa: CATSAPQGAYYGYTF
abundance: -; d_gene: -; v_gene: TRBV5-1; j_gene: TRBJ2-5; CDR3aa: CASSLFPVDRQETQYF
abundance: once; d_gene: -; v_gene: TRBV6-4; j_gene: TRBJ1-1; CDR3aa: CASRQTGDTEAFF